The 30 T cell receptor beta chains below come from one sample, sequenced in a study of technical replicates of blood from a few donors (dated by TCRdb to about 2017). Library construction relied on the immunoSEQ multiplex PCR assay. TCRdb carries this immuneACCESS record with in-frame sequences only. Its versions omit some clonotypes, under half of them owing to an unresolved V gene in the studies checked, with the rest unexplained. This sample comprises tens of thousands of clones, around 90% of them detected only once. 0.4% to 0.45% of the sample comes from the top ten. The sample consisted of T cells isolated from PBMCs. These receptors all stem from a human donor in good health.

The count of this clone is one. CDR3 region: CASSLASGTGYGYTF. The CDR3 DNA reads as TGCGCCAGCAGCTTGGCCAGTGGGACAGGGTATGGCTACACCTTC. The V call is TRBV5-1, the J call TRBJ1-2, with TRBD1 matching 9 bases. The germline V gene has CDR1 SGHRS and CDR2 YFSETQ. The ends lost 0 bases at V and 5 bases at J; junction bases unmatched: 5. There are 15 residues in the CDR3.

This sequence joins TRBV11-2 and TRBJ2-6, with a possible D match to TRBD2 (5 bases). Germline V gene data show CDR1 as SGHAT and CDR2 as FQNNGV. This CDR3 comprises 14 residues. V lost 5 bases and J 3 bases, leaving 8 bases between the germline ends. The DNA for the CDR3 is TGTGCCAGCAGCCCGGGGTTTGGGGCCAACGTCCTGACTTTC. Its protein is CASSPGFGANVLTF.

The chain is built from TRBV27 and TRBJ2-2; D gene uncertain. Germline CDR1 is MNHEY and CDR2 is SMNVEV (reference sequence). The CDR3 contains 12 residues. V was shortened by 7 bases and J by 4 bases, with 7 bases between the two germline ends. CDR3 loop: CASIGGTGELFF. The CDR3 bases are TGTGCCAGCATTGGCGGCACCGGGGAGCTGTTTTTT.

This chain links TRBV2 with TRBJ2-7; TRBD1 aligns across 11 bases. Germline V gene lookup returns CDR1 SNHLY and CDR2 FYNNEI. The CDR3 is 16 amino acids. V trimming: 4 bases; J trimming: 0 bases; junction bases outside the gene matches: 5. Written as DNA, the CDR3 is TGTGCCAGCAGTGTAGCGGGGACAGGGGGCTCCTACGAGCAGTACTTC. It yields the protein CASSVAGTGGSYEQYF.

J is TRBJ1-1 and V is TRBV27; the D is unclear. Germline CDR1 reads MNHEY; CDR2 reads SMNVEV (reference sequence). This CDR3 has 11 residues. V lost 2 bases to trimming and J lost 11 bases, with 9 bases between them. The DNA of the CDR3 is TGTGCCAGCAGTTTAGGAGGTGAGGCTTTCTTT. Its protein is CASSLGGEAFF.

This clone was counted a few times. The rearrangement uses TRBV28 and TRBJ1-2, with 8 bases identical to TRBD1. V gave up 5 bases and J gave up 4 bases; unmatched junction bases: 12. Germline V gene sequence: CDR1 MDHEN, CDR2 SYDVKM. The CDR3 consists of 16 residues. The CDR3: CASSPSIGQGFYGYTF. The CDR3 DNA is TGTGCCAGCAGTCCCTCCATTGGACAGGGCTTCTATGGCTACACCTTC.

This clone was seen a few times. The CDR3 spells CATHAGQFFYGYTF. CDR3 DNA: TGTGCCACCCACGCGGGACAGTTCTTCTATGGCTACACCTTC. This chain connects TRBV6-5 to TRBJ1-2; 7 bases fit TRBD1. The germline V gene has CDR1 MNHEY and CDR2 SVGAGI. The CDR3 is made up of 14 amino acids. J lost 4 bases, V lost 10 bases, and 12 bases had no gene match.

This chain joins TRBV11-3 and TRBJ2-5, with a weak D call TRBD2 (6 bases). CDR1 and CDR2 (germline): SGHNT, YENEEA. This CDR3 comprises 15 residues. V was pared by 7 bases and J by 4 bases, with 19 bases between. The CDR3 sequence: CASTLSGGMAETQYF. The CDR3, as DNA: TGTGCCAGCACGCTATCTGGCGGGATGGCAGAGACCCAGTACTTC. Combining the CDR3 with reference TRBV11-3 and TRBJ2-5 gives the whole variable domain EAGVVQSPRYKIIEKKQPVAFWCNPISGHNTLYWYLQNLGQGPELLIRYENEEAVDDSQLPKDRFSAERLKGVDSTLKIQPAELGDSAVYLCASTLSGGMAETQYFGPGTRLLVL.

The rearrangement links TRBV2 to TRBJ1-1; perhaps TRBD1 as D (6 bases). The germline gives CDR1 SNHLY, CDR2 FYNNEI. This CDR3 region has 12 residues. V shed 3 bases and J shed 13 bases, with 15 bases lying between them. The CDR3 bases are TGTGCCAGCAGTGACGTGGACAGCGGAGGTTTCTTT. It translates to CASSDVDSGGFF.

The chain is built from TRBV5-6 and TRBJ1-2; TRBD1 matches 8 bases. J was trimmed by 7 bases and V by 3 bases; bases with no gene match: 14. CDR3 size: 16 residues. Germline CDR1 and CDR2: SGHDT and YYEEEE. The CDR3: CASSSLPPGQGIGYTF. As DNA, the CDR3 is TGTGCCAGCAGCTCGCTACCTCCTGGACAGGGTATTGGCTACACCTTC.

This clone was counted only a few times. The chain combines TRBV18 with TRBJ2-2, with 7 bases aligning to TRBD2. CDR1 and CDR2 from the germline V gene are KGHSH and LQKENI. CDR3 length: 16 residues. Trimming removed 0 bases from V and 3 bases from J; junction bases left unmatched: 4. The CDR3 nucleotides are TGTGCCAGCTCACCACCAATTAGCGGGCACACCGGGGAGCTGTTTTTT. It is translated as CASSPPISGHTGELFF.

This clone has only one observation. Here the CDR3 DNA reads TGCAGCGTTGTTGTCGAGTCCGGGGAGCTGTTTTTT. This encodes CSVVVESGELFF. The chain combines TRBV29-1 with TRBJ2-2; D gene uncertain. The CDR3 runs to 12 residues. V lost 4 bases, J lost 6 bases, and 9 bases lay in between. Germline-derived CDR1 and CDR2 are SQVTM and ANQGSEA.

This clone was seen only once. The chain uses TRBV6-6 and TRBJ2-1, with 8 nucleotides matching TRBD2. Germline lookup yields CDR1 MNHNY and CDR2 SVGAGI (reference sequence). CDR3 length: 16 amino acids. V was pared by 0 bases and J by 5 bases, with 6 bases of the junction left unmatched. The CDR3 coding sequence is TGTGCCAGCAGTTACTCGAAGCGGGAGATCGACAATGAGCAGTTCTTC. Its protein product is CASSYSKREIDNEQFF.

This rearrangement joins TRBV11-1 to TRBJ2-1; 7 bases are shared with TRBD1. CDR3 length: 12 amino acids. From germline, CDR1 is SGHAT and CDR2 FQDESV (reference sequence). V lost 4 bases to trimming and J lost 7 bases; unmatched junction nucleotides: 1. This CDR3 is CASSSQGNEQFF. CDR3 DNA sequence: TGTGCCAGCAGCTCACAGGGGAATGAGCAGTTCTTC.

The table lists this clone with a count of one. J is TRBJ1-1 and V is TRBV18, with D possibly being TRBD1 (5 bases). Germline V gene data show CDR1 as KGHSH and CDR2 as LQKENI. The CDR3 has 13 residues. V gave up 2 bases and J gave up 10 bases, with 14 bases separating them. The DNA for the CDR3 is TGTGCCAGCTCACCATCGGGGGGGATAGGAGCTTTCTTT. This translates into CASSPSGGIGAFF.

The CDR3 here is CASSLGQGSTDTQYF. CDR3 bases: TGTGCCAGCAGCTTGGGACAGGGTAGCACAGATACGCAGTATTTT. The chain links TRBV5-4 to TRBJ2-3; 7 nucleotides line up with TRBD1. The trim removed 0 bases at V and 0 bases at J, leaving 1 base unmatched. Per the germline V gene, CDR1 is SGHNT and CDR2 is YYREEE (reference sequence). There are 15 residues in the CDR3.

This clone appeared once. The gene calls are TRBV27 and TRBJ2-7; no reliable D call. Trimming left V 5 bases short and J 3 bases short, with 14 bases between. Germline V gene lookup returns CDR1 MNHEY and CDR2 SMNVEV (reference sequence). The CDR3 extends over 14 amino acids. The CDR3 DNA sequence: TGTGCCAGCAGTCGCCGGGTCCACTTCTACGAGCAGTACTTC. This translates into CASSRRVHFYEQYF.

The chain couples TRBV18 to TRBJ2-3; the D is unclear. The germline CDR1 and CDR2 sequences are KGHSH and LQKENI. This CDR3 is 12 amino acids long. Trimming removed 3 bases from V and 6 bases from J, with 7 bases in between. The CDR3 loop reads CASSPIADTQYF. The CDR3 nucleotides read TGTGCCAGCTCACCGATAGCTGATACGCAGTATTTT.

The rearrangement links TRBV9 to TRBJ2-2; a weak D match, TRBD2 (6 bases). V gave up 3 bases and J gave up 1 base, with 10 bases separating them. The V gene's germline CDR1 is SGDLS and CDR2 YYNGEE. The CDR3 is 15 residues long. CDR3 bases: TGTGCCAGCAGCGAGGACGGGGGGAACACCGGGGAGCTGTTTTTT. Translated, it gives CASSEDGGNTGELFF.

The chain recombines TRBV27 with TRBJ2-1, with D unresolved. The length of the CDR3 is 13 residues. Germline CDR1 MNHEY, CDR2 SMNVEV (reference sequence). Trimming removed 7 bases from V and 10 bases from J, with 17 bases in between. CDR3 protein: CASNLSPGSEQFF. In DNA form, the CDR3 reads TGTGCCAGCAACCTAAGCCCCGGTAGCGAGCAGTTCTTC.

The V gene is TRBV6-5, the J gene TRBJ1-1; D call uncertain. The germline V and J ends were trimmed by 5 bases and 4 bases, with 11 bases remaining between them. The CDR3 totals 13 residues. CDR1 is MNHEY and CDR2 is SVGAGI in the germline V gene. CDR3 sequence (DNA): TGTGCCAGCAGTAGCGGGGAGGTCACTGAAGCTTTCTTT. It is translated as CASSSGEVTEAFF.

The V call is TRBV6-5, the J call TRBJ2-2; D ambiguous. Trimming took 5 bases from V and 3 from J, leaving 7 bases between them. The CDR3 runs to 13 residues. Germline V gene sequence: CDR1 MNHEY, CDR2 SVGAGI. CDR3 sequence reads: CASSKLDTGELFF. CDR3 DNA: TGTGCCAGCAGTAAGCTAGACACCGGGGAGCTGTTTTTT.

This chain's CDR3 is CASSPGTPGNTIYF. The DNA for the CDR3 is TGTGCCAGCAGCCCCGGGACTCCAGGAAACACCATATATTTT. The rearrangement uses TRBV5-4 and TRBJ1-3; D might be TRBD1 (5 bases). V was pared by 4 bases and J by 4 bases, with 12 bases between. CDR3 length: 14 residues. Germline assignment: CDR1 SGHNT and CDR2 YYREEE (reference sequence).

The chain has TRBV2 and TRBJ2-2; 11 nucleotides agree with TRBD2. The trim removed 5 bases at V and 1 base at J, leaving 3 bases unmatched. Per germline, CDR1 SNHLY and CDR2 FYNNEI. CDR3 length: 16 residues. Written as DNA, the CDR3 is TGTGCCAGCAGTCCCACTAGCGGGAGGAACACCGGGGAGCTGTTTTTT. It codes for CASSPTSGRNTGELFF.

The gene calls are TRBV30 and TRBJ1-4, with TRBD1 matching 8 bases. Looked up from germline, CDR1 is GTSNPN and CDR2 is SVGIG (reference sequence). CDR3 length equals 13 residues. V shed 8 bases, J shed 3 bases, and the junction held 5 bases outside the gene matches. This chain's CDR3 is CAADRDANEKLFF. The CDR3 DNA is TGTGCCGCGGACAGGGATGCTAATGAAAAACTGTTTTTT.

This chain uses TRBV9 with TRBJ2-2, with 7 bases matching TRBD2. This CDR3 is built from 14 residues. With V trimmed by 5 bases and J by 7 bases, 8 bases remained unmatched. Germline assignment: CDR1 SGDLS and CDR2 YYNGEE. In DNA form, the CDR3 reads TGTGCCAGCAGACGGGCGGGAGAGGTCGGGGAGCTGTTTTTT. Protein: CASRRAGEVGELFF. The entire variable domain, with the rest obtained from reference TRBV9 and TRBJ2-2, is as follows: DSGVTQTPKHLITATGQRVTLRCSPRSGDLSVYWYQQSLDQGLQFLIQYYNGEERAKGNILERFSAQQFPDLHSELNLSSLELGDSALYFCASRRAGEVGELFFGEGSRLTVL.

CDR3 bases: TGTGCCAGCAGCCAATCACAGTTCTACGAGCAGTACTTC. This sequence encodes CASSQSQFYEQYF. The chain employs TRBV14 and TRBJ2-7; no firm D call. Germline V gene sequence: CDR1 SGHDN, CDR2 FVKESK. V lost 2 bases to trimming and J lost 3 bases, with 8 bases between them. The CDR3 totals 13 residues.

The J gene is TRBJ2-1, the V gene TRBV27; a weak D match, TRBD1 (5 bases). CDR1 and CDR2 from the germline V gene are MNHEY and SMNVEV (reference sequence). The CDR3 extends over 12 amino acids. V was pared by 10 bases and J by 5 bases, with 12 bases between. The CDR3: CATSDRNNEQFF. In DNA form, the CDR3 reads TGTGCCACGTCCGACAGAAACAATGAGCAGTTCTTC.

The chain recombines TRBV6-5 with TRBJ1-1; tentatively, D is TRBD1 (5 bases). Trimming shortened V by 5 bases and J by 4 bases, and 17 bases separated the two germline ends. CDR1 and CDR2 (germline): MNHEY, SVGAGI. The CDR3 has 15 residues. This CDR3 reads CASSRTGPGSTEAFF. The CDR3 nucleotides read TGTGCCAGCAGTCGCACAGGTCCCGGATCCACTGAAGCTTTCTTT.

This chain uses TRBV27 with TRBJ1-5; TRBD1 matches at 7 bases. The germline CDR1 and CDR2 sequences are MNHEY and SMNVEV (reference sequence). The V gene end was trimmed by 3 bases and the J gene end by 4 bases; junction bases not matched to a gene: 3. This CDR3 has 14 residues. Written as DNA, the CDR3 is TGTGCCAGCAGTTTCATACAGGGGAATCAGCCCCAGCATTTT. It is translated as CASSFIQGNQPQHF.